This T cell receptor beta chain is from a study of patients and donors after allogeneic stem cell transplantation. In TCRdb, the RT-PCR reads were re-called with MiXCR into one record per CDR3 protein. The sample contains roughly 880,000 distinct CDR3 sequences, roughly 18% of which appear only once. This clonotype was counted between two and nine times. The CDR3 has 14 amino acids. Trimming shortened V by 5 bases and J by 4 bases, and 17 bases separated the two germline ends. CDR1 is DFQATT, CDR2 SNEGSKA, per germline (reference sequence). The receptor's source is a human donor who was either an allogeneic HSCT recipient or a stem cell or donor lymphocyte infusion donor (not recorded which). It is not recorded whose cells these are; they may come from a transplant donor. The chain recombines TRBV20-1 with TRBJ1-1; no reliable D call. The specimen sequenced was blood, either unsorted or a sorted T cell fraction (not recorded which). The CDR3 DNA is TGCAGTGCTGCCTCCCCCCGCAGCGGCACTGAAGCTTTCTTT. Translated, it gives CSAASPRSGTEAFF.